These 30 T cell receptor beta chains were sequenced from one sample in a study of human T cells and chemical hapten exposure. Via MiXCR, TCRdb re-called the 5' RACE reads, giving one row per CDR3 protein. The data contain 75,000 or so distinct CDR3 sequences, roughly 15% of them singletons. The starting material, unfractionated whole blood, was used for total RNA extraction. The receptors were gathered from a female donor in good health.

This clonotype was detected only a few times. CDR3 coding DNA: TGTGCCAGCAGTTCCGTCCGGGACAGGGGGCTTAATGCGAACACCGGGGAGCTGTTTTTT. It translates to CASSSVRDRGLNANTGELFF. The chain combines TRBV6-5 with TRBJ2-2; 12 bases are shared with TRBD1. V dropped 4 bases and J dropped 0; count of bases not matched to a gene: 12. CDR3 length: 20 amino acids. Germline-derived CDR1 and CDR2 are MNHEY and SVGAGI.

This clonotype occurred a few times. CDR3 amino acids: CSARDPGDSSLDYGYTF. The CDR3 DNA sequence: TGCAGTGCTAGAGATCCCGGAGACAGCTCACTTGACTATGGCTACACCTTC. The chain links TRBV20-1 to TRBJ1-2; perhaps TRBD1 as D (5 bases). The CDR3 length is 17 residues. Germline V gene data show CDR1 as DFQATT and CDR2 as SNEGSKA (reference sequence). V lost 0 bases, J lost 3 bases, and 20 bases lay in between.

This clonotype appeared many times. The chain links TRBV7-2 to TRBJ2-7, with D hard to call. CDR3 length: 15 amino acids. V lost 3 bases and J 0 bases, leaving 12 bases between the germline ends. Germline values: CDR1 SGHTA, CDR2 FQGNSA. CDR3 loop: CASSFGSPSSYEQYF. CDR3 coding DNA: TGTGCCAGCAGCTTTGGTTCCCCTAGCTCCTACGAGCAGTACTTC.

This clonotype was found a few times. The rearrangement joins TRBV4-3 to TRBJ1-2; D may be TRBD1 (6 bases). The CDR3 length is 18 residues. Germline V lookup: CDR1 LGHNA, CDR2 YSLEER. V was pared by 0 bases and J by 4 bases, with 21 bases between. CDR3 residues: CASSQDVLRAGDFYGYTF. CDR3 nucleotides: TGCGCCAGCAGCCAAGATGTCTTACGGGCAGGGGATTTCTATGGCTACACCTTC.

This clonotype was observed at least ten times. The chain combines TRBV4-3 with TRBJ1-6; D gene unclear. CDR3 length equals 16 residues. Trimming cost V 0 bases and J 10 bases, with 16 bases left between them. Germline lookup yields CDR1 LGHNA and CDR2 YSLEER. The CDR3 loop is CASSQDSTKAYSPLHF. The CDR3 DNA reads as TGCGCCAGCAGCCAAGATAGTACGAAGGCATACTCACCCCTCCACTTT.

This clonotype showed up just a few times. J is TRBJ1-5 and V is TRBV12-3 or TRBV12-4; the match to TRBD1 covers 7 bases. Trimming removed 2 bases from V and 4 bases from J; junction bases left unmatched: 2. CDR3 size: 14 residues. The CDR3 region is CASSLQQGNQPQHF. CDR3 bases: TGTGCCAGCAGTTTACAACAGGGGAATCAGCCCCAGCATTTT.

The rearrangement joins TRBV3-1 to TRBJ2-1; D is ambiguous. V gave up 4 bases and J gave up 5 bases, with 9 bases separating them. The CDR3 spans 13 residues. From germline, CDR1 is LGHDT and CDR2 YNNKEL (reference sequence). The CDR3 region is CASSPSSDNEQFF. The CDR3 bases are TGTGCCAGCAGCCCGTCCTCGGACAATGAGCAGTTCTTC.

J is TRBJ2-3 and V is TRBV20-1, with D uncertain. Trimming stripped 3 bases from V and 3 bases from J, with 13 bases between. Germline assignment: CDR1 DFQATT and CDR2 SNEGSKA (reference sequence). This CDR3 is 14 amino acids long. The CDR3 coding sequence is TGCAGTGCTAGTACCAGCTCGATAACAGATACGCAGTATTTT. This translates into CSASTSSITDTQYF.

A few counts support this clonotype. The rearrangement joins TRBV27 to TRBJ1-4; the match to TRBD1 covers 7 bases. Trimming took 8 bases from V and 8 from J; bases not matched to a gene: 11. Looked up from germline, CDR1 is MNHEY and CDR2 is SMNVEV (reference sequence). This CDR3 has 14 amino acids. CDR3 DNA: TGTGCCAGCCGTAGGAGACAGGGCCAGGAAAAACTGTTTTTT. Residues: CASRRRQGQEKLFF. Supplemented by reference TRBV27 and TRBJ1-4, the full variable domain reads EAQVTQNPRYLITVTGKKLTVTCSQNMNHEYMSWYRQDPGLGLRQIYYSMNVEVTDKGDVPEGYKVSRKEKRNFPLILESPSPNQTSLYFCASRRRQGQEKLFFGSGTQLSVL.

This clonotype was detected a few times. V gene TRBV2 combines with J gene TRBJ1-4; D uncertain. V was clipped by 8 bases and J by 5 bases, with 6 bases between them. Germline CDR1 reads SNHLY; CDR2 reads FYNNEI. The CDR3 covers 11 residues. CDR3 amino acids: CASGQNEKLFF. The CDR3 DNA is TGTGCCAGCGGGCAGAATGAAAAACTGTTTTTT.

With regard to this clonotype: A read error is possible here, since a much larger clone lies one base away. CDR3 residues: CASSLGPIAWTSGGKDTQYF. The CDR3 DNA sequence: TGTGCCAGCAGCTTAGGTCCGATCGCCTGGACTAGCGGGGGCAAAGATACGCAGTATTTT. The gene calls are TRBV11-2 and TRBJ2-3; 13 bases fit TRBD2. The length of the CDR3 is 20 residues. With V trimmed by 1 base and J by 5 bases, 15 bases remained unmatched. The germline V gene encodes CDR1 SGHAT and CDR2 FQNNGV.

This clonotype was detected ten times or more. The genes are TRBV20-1 and TRBJ1-4, with D possibly TRBD1 on 5 matching bases. Germline-derived CDR1 and CDR2 are DFQATT and SNEGSKA (reference sequence). This CDR3 is built from 13 residues. Trimming left V 1 base short and J 7 bases short, with 10 bases between. CDR3 coding DNA: TGCAGTGCTAGAGTGGCAGGGAGTGAAAAACTGTTTTTT. It encodes CSARVAGSEKLFF.

CDR3: CASSYSESISGANVLTF. In DNA, the CDR3 is TGTGCCAGCAGTTACTCGGAGAGTATCTCTGGGGCCAACGTCCTGACTTTC. The chain employs TRBV6-5 and TRBJ2-6; D is unresolved. This CDR3 is 17 amino acids long. Germline V gene sequence: CDR1 MNHEY, CDR2 SVGAGI. V lost 0 bases and J 0 bases, leaving 9 bases between the germline ends.

This clonotype was seen more than once but under ten times. The V and J genes are TRBV6-2 or TRBV6-3 and TRBJ2-5; 7 bases are shared with TRBD2. V lost 2 bases, J lost 2 bases, and 14 bases stayed unmatched. From germline, CDR1 is MNHEY and CDR2 SVGEGT. The CDR3 contains 18 residues. CDR3 DNA: TGTGCCAGCAGTTACGTTGTCCTAGCGGAGGTTCTACAAGAGACCCAGTACTTC. This encodes CASSYVVLAEVLQETQYF.

This clonotype was picked up a small number of times. The chain combines TRBV20-1 with TRBJ1-1; D is perhaps TRBD1 (6 bases). Germline CDR1 is DFQATT and CDR2 is SNEGSKA (reference sequence). This CDR3 has 15 residues. The V and J ends lost 0 bases and 4 bases respectively, with 15 bases between them. CDR3 nucleotides: TGCAGTGCTAGAGATTTACAGGGATATTCCACTGAAGCTTTCTTT. This sequence encodes CSARDLQGYSTEAFF.

For the CDR3, the DNA is TGTGCCAGCAGCTTTCAGAACAATGAGCAGTTCTTC. Residues: CASSFQNNEQFF. This sequence joins TRBV5-6 and TRBJ2-1; D is ambiguous. Germline V gene lookup returns CDR1 SGHDT and CDR2 YYEEEE. V lost 2 bases and J lost 5, with 5 bases in between. CDR3 length: 12 amino acids. The full variable domain, its missing parts supplied by reference TRBV5-6 and TRBJ2-1, is DAGVTQSPTHLIKTRGQQVTLRCSPKSGHDTVSWYQQALGQGPQFIFQYYEEEERQRGNFPDRFSGHQFPNYSSELNVNALLLGDSALYLCASSFQNNEQFFGPGTRLTVL.

Remarks on this clonotype: With a much larger clone just one base away, this may be a read error. The chain employs TRBV27 and TRBJ2-2; TRBD2 matches 8 bases. This CDR3 contains 15 residues. The germline gives CDR1 MNHEY, CDR2 SMNVEV (reference sequence). The trim removed 2 bases at V and 5 bases at J, leaving 4 bases unmatched. The CDR3 protein is CASSLAGGGTGELFF. DNA for the CDR3: TGTGCCAGCAGTTTAGCGGGAGGAGGTACCGGGGAGCTGTTTTTT.

This sequence joins TRBV25-1 and TRBJ2-1, with D possibly being TRBD2 (6 bases). This CDR3 comprises 19 residues. Trimming left V 3 bases short and J 7 bases short, with 28 bases between. The germline gives CDR1 MGHDK, CDR2 SYGVNS. CDR3 loop: CASSDLTRPSVGGENEQFF. The CDR3 DNA sequence: TGTGCCAGCAGTGATTTGACTAGACCTAGCGTGGGGGGTGAGAATGAGCAGTTCTTC.

A few counts support this clonotype. The chain joins TRBV3-1 to TRBJ2-1; D is possibly TRBD2 (6 bases). This CDR3 is built from 14 residues. Trimming pared 5 bases from V and 10 bases from J, leaving 18 bases between. Germline V gene data show CDR1 as LGHDT and CDR2 as YNNKEL (reference sequence). The CDR3 loop is CASSTPALGGEQFF. CDR3 coding DNA: TGTGCCAGCAGCACACCCGCTTTAGGAGGGGAGCAGTTCTTC.

V and J are TRBV12-3 or TRBV12-4 and TRBJ2-1; possible D gene TRBD2, 5 bases. CDR3 length: 15 residues. Trimming removed 5 bases from V and 0 bases from J, with 11 bases in between. CDR3: CASSISGSSYNEQFF. The CDR3 DNA sequence: TGTGCCAGCAGTATAAGCGGAAGCTCCTACAATGAGCAGTTCTTC.

The V gene is TRBV14, the J gene TRBJ2-1; D remains ambiguous. V lost 1 base and J 6 bases, leaving 25 bases between the germline ends. The CDR3 contains 19 residues. CDR1 SGHDN and CDR2 FVKESK come from the germline V gene. The DNA of the CDR3 is TGTGCCAGCAGCCAAGCATTCGGGTTTTTGGTATTGGCTAGCAATGAGCAGTTCTTC. This sequence encodes CASSQAFGFLVLASNEQFF.

The chain links TRBV11-1 to TRBJ2-1; maybe TRBD1 (6 bases). V lost 4 bases to trimming and J lost 7 bases, with 14 bases between them. CDR3 length: 14 amino acids. The V gene's germline CDR1 is SGHAT and CDR2 FQDESV (reference sequence). The CDR3 region is CASSSIQGRNEQFF. The CDR3 bases are TGTGCCAGCAGCTCCATCCAGGGGCGGAATGAGCAGTTCTTC. The whole variable domain, filled in from reference TRBV11-1 and TRBJ2-1, reads EAEVAQSPRYKITEKSQAVAFWCDPISGHATLYWYRQILGQGPELLVQFQDESVVDDSQLPKDRFSAERLKGVDSTLKIQPAELGDSAMYLCASSSIQGRNEQFFGPGTRLTVL.

There are a few counts of this clonotype. V and J are TRBV29-1 and TRBJ2-1; TRBD1 aligns across 9 bases. This CDR3 contains 17 residues. V dropped 5 bases and J dropped 0; count of bases not matched to a gene: 11. The germline gives CDR1 SQVTM, CDR2 ANQGSEA. CDR3 sequence: CSVWTGDWETSYNEQFF. The CDR3 region has the DNA TGCAGCGTTTGGACAGGGGACTGGGAAACCTCCTACAATGAGCAGTTCTTC.

Many counts were recorded for this clonotype. This chain connects TRBV12-3 or TRBV12-4 to TRBJ1-1, with TRBD1 identical over 7 bases. CDR3 size: 13 residues. With V trimmed by 7 bases and J by 5 bases, 7 bases remained unmatched. CDR3 residues: CASNKQGRTEAFF. The DNA for the CDR3 is TGTGCCAGCAACAAACAGGGGAGGACTGAAGCTTTCTTT.

The sample holds a few counts of this clonotype. The CDR3 region has the DNA TGTGCCAGCAAAGGTCCGAGCATCCCCTATGGCTACACCTTC. Residues: CASKGPSIPYGYTF. The chain is built from TRBV27 and TRBJ1-2, with D unclear. CDR1 is MNHEY and CDR2 is SMNVEV in the germline V gene (reference sequence). CDR3 size: 14 residues. Trimming stripped 7 bases from V and 4 bases from J, with 16 bases between.

The chain uses TRBV27 and TRBJ1-1; D is unresolved. The V gene's germline CDR1 is MNHEY and CDR2 SMNVEV (reference sequence). The CDR3 has 14 residues. The germline V and J ends were trimmed by 2 bases and 4 bases, with 11 bases remaining between them. CDR3 sequence: CASSLAGMSTEAFF. The CDR3 DNA is TGTGCCAGCAGTTTAGCGGGGATGAGCACTGAAGCTTTCTTT.

CDR3 in amino acids: CASSLWAVKEEQYF. CDR3 nucleotides: TGTGCCAGCAGTTTATGGGCGGTTAAGGAGGAGCAGTACTTC. This chain joins TRBV28 and TRBJ2-7; no definite D call. Trimming stripped 0 bases from V and 7 bases from J, with 13 bases between. The CDR3 covers 14 residues. The germline gives CDR1 MDHEN, CDR2 SYDVKM.

This clonotype appeared a few times. This sequence joins TRBV29-1 and TRBJ2-7, with 9 bases identical to TRBD1. CDR1 SQVTM and CDR2 ANQGSEA come from the germline V gene. Trimming took 2 bases from V and 3 from J; bases not matched to a gene: 8. The CDR3 extends over 15 amino acids. CDR3 in amino acids: CSVELAGQGYYEQYF. In DNA, the CDR3 is TGCAGCGTTGAATTGGCGGGACAGGGCTACTACGAGCAGTACTTC.

This clonotype was detected once. This chain joins TRBV12-3 or TRBV12-4 and TRBJ2-4; D is possibly TRBD1 or TRBD2 (5 bases each). The CDR3 is 15 residues long. Trimming took off 3 bases at V and 1 base at J, with 10 bases between the two ends. The CDR3 DNA reads as TGTGCCAGCAGTTTTGGGACCCAGGCCAAAAACATTCAGTACTTC. It yields the protein CASSFGTQAKNIQYF.

The chain joins TRBV30 to TRBJ1-3; weak D call: TRBD1 (5 bases). V shed 3 bases and J shed 0 bases, with 12 bases lying between them. The CDR3 loop spans 15 amino acids. The germline V gene encodes CDR1 GTSNPN and CDR2 SVGIG (reference sequence). This chain's CDR3 is CAWSLGPNSGNTIYF. The CDR3 DNA is TGTGCCTGGAGCCTGGGGCCGAACTCTGGAAACACCATATATTTT.